The 23 T cell receptor beta chains in this list originate from one sample, sequenced in a study of PD-L1 blockade in urothelial cancer. Profiling relied on immunoSEQ multiplex PCR, and the TCRdb table lists in-frame clones only, not all of them. The sample carries fewer than 60,000 clones, roughly 82% recorded once. As for time point: pretreatment peripheral blood. The source was PBMCs, collected around atezolizumab (anti-PD-L1) treatment. Receptors were obtained from a man aged 50 or older with urothelial cancer.

The chain uses TRBV29-1 and TRBJ1-2; the D gene is possibly TRBD1 (5 bases). Germline CDR1 is SQVTM and CDR2 is ANQGSEA. The CDR3 contains 12 residues. V shed 8 bases and J shed 6 bases, with 16 bases lying between them. The DNA of the CDR3 is TGCAGCATCGGGAGCCCGGGGGATGGCTACACCTTC. Amino acid sequence: CSIGSPGDGYTF.

The chain uses TRBV7-2 and TRBJ2-6; 7 bases line up with TRBD1. There are 16 residues in the CDR3. The germline gives CDR1 SGHTA, CDR2 FQGNSA. Unmatched junction bases numbered 3, after V lost 4 bases and J lost 0 bases. The CDR3 nucleotides are TGTGCCAGCAGCTCCGGGACAGTCTCTGGGGCCAACGTCCTGACTTTC. Protein sequence: CASSSGTVSGANVLTF.

This rearrangement joins TRBV7-9 to TRBJ2-3, with a tentative D call TRBD1 (5 bases). The CDR3 has 13 residues. CDR1 is SEHNR, CDR2 FQNEAQ, per germline (reference sequence). Trimming stripped 4 bases from V and 0 bases from J, with 5 bases between. CDR3 sequence reads: CASSWGSTDTQYF. The DNA for the CDR3 is TGTGCCAGCAGCTGGGGCAGCACAGATACGCAGTATTTT.

The chain has TRBV2 and TRBJ2-1; 7 bases match TRBD1. Germline CDR1 is SNHLY and CDR2 is FYNNEI. There are 13 residues in the CDR3. Germline trimming cut 7 bases from V and 7 bases from J; bases unmatched to any gene: 7. CDR3 in amino acids: CASIIQGLNEQFF. CDR3 coding DNA: TGTGCCAGCATCATACAGGGGTTAAATGAGCAGTTCTTC.

V gene TRBV12-5 combines with J gene TRBJ1-3; D is possibly TRBD1 (5 bases). V lost 9 bases and J lost 0, with 18 bases in between. The CDR3 has 16 residues. Germline CDR1 is LGHNT and CDR2 is FRNRAP. In nucleotides, the CDR3 is TGTGCTAGCCTCGGACCTTTGGGGCACTCTGGAAACACCATATATTTT. This translates into CASLGPLGHSGNTIYF.

The chain links TRBV6-6 to TRBJ1-1; the match to TRBD1 covers 11 bases. V shed 11 bases, J shed 4 bases, and the junction held 6 bases outside the gene matches. CDR1 is MNHNY, CDR2 SVGAGI, per germline (reference sequence). This CDR3 spans 13 amino acids. The CDR3 sequence is CAGQGARVTEAFF. CDR3 nucleotide sequence: TGTGCCGGACAGGGGGCTCGAGTCACTGAAGCTTTCTTT.

The rearrangement links TRBV14 to TRBJ2-5, with TRBD2 matching 9 bases. Germline lookup yields CDR1 SGHDN and CDR2 FVKESK. V gave up 2 bases and J gave up 4 bases; unmatched junction bases: 5. CDR3 length equals 15 residues. CDR3 coding DNA: TGTGCCAGCAGCCAATCTATACTAGCGGGAGAGACCCAGTACTTC. Translating it yields CASSQSILAGETQYF.

This rearrangement joins TRBV15 to TRBJ2-2, with D uncertain. Germline CDR1 LNHNV, CDR2 YYDKDF (reference sequence). The length of the CDR3 is 13 residues. Trimming removed 5 bases at V and 4 bases at J, with 8 bases between. This CDR3 is CATSGRLTGELFF. The CDR3 coding sequence is TGTGCCACCAGCGGAAGACTCACCGGGGAGCTGTTTTTT.

This clone was found once. The chain employs TRBV30 and TRBJ2-7; maybe TRBD2 (5 bases). This CDR3 is built from 12 residues. CDR1 and CDR2 (germline): GTSNPN, SVGIG (reference sequence). V shed 4 bases and J shed 2 bases, with 9 bases lying between them. In DNA form, the CDR3 reads TGTGCCTGGACGCCGACTACCTACGAGCAGTACTTC. Residues: CAWTPTTYEQYF.

The chain uses TRBV6-1 and TRBJ1-2; possible D gene TRBD1, 5 bases. The germline V gene encodes CDR1 MNHNS and CDR2 SASEGT. The CDR3 has 15 residues. The germline V and J ends were trimmed by 2 bases and 3 bases, with 13 bases remaining between them. CDR3 DNA sequence: TGTGCCAGCAGTGAACTGGGCAGGGAGGACTATGGCTACACCTTC. Translating gives CASSELGREDYGYTF.

The rearrangement links TRBV9 to TRBJ2-1, with 14 nucleotides matching TRBD2. The CDR3 sequence is 14 residues long. The junction had 2 bases not matched to a gene; V was cut back by 4 bases and J by 8 bases. CDR1 is SGDLS, CDR2 YYNGEE, per germline. CDR3 nucleotides: TGTGCCAGCAGCTTGGGACTAGCGGGAGATGAGCAGTTCTTC. Amino acids: CASSLGLAGDEQFF. Drawing the rest from reference TRBV9 and TRBJ2-1, the complete variable domain is DSGVTQTPKHLITATGQRVTLRCSPRSGDLSVYWYQQSLDQGLQFLIQYYNGEERAKGNILERFSAQQFPDLHSELNLSSLELGDSALYFCASSLGLAGDEQFFGPGTRLTVL.

The chain combines TRBV2 with TRBJ1-5; D possibly corresponds to TRBD1 (5 bases). The V gene's germline CDR1 is SNHLY and CDR2 FYNNEI. V was cut by 6 bases and J by 3 bases, with 12 bases left in between. This CDR3 has 14 residues. CDR3 bases: TGTGCCAGCAGCGACGGGGGGGTCAATCAGCCCCAGCATTTT. Translation gives CASSDGGVNQPQHF.

The chain joins TRBV11-2 to TRBJ2-3; the D gene is possibly TRBD1 (6 bases). V gave up 4 bases and J gave up 4 bases, with 21 bases separating them. CDR1 is SGHAT, CDR2 FQNNGV, per germline. The CDR3 sequence is 17 residues long. In DNA form, the CDR3 reads TGTGCCAGCAGCTCTAGACCCAGGGAAGGGGGATCAGATACGCAGTATTTT. Translation: CASSSRPREGGSDTQYF.

Here the CDR3 reads CASSVWRMSGANVLTF. The CDR3 nucleotides are TGTGCCAGCAGCGTCTGGAGGATGAGTGGGGCCAACGTCCTGACTTTC. The chain recombines TRBV9 with TRBJ2-6, with D possibly matching TRBD2 (5 bases). Germline CDR1 and CDR2: SGDLS and YYNGEE. Trimming removed 2 bases from V and 3 bases from J, with 12 bases in between. The CDR3 length is 16 residues.

The rearrangement joins TRBV28 to TRBJ2-6, with D possibly being TRBD1 (5 bases). V dropped 0 bases and J dropped 2 bases, with 8 bases sitting between them. The CDR3 length is 16 residues. Germline lookup yields CDR1 MDHEN and CDR2 SYDVKM. The CDR3 DNA is TGTGCCAGCAGTTTATGGGTAGGGGCTGGGGCCAACGTCCTGACTTTC. It specifies CASSLWVGAGANVLTF.

This chain connects TRBV2 to TRBJ2-5; the match to TRBD2 covers 10 bases. From germline, CDR1 is SNHLY and CDR2 FYNNEI. This CDR3 comprises 17 residues. V dropped 6 bases and J dropped 0; count of bases not matched to a gene: 10. For the CDR3, the DNA is TGTGCCAGCAGAGTCCCGATACTAGCGGGGTACCAAGAGACCCAGTACTTC. It specifies CASRVPILAGYQETQYF.

The V gene is TRBV30, the J gene TRBJ2-7; 8 bases are a match to TRBD2. The CDR3 is made up of 15 amino acids. Germline trimming cut 1 base from V and 5 bases from J; bases unmatched to any gene: 10. Germline V lookup: CDR1 GTSNPN, CDR2 SVGIG (reference sequence). CDR3 protein: CAWSGGERGSHEQYF. In DNA form, the CDR3 reads TGTGCCTGGAGTGGGGGCGAGCGGGGGTCCCACGAGCAGTACTTC.

V and J are TRBV2 and TRBJ2-7, with 7 bases lining up with TRBD2. This CDR3 contains 13 residues. Germline loops: CDR1 SNHLY, CDR2 FYNNEI. V dropped 4 bases and J dropped 7; count of bases not matched to a gene: 7. CDR3 sequence reads: CASSALAENEQYF. CDR3 sequence (DNA): TGTGCCAGCAGTGCCCTAGCGGAGAATGAGCAGTACTTC.

The J gene is TRBJ2-3, the V gene TRBV9; 11 nucleotides agree with TRBD2. The length of the CDR3 is 16 residues. After removal of 0 bases from V and 4 bases from J, the junction contained 4 bases not matched to a gene. Germline V gives CDR1 SGDLS, CDR2 YYNGEE. The CDR3 here is CASSVVAGGPPDTQYF. DNA for the CDR3: TGTGCCAGCAGCGTAGTAGCGGGGGGGCCCCCAGATACGCAGTATTTT.

This clone has a handful of counts. The chain carries TRBV5-1 and TRBJ2-6; TRBD1 matches 9 bases. CDR3 length: 16 amino acids. J was trimmed by 2 bases and V by 5 bases; bases with no gene match: 5. Germline loops: CDR1 SGHRS, CDR2 YFSETQ. As DNA, the CDR3 is TGCGCCAGCAGAAAAGGGACAGGGACTGGGGCCAACGTCCTGACTTTC. Translation gives CASRKGTGTGANVLTF.

This clone was counted only a few times. The V and J genes are TRBV28 and TRBJ1-1; no firm D call. Germline CDR1 and CDR2: MDHEN and SYDVKM. This CDR3 has 14 residues. Trimming pared 3 bases from V and 0 bases from J, leaving 8 bases between. The CDR3 here is CASSLWYLNTEAFF. CDR3 DNA: TGTGCCAGCAGTTTGTGGTACTTGAACACTGAAGCTTTCTTT. Looking up the rest from reference TRBV28 and TRBJ1-1 gives the full variable domain: DVKVTQSSRYLVKRTGEKVFLECVQDMDHENMFWYRQDPGLGLRLIYFSYDVKMKEKGDIPEGYSVSREKKERFSLILESASTNQTSMYLCASSLWYLNTEAFFGQGTRLTVV.

The chain recombines TRBV29-1 with TRBJ1-5; TRBD1 agrees at 7 bases. The junction had 5 bases not matched to a gene; V was cut back by 6 bases and J by 3 bases. The CDR3 consists of 13 residues. CDR1 is SQVTM, CDR2 ANQGSEA, per germline. Here the CDR3 DNA reads TGCAGCGTGGGACAGTCTGCCAATCAGCCCCAGCATTTT. Amino acids: CSVGQSANQPQHF. Using reference TRBV29-1 and TRBJ1-5 for the parts outside the CDR3, the full variable domain is SAVISQKPSRDICQRGTSLTIQCQVDSQVTMMFWYRQQPGQSLTLIATANQGSEATYESGFVIDKFPISRPNLTFSTLTVSNMSPEDSSIYLCSVGQSANQPQHFGDGTRLSIL.

The chain carries TRBV6-4 and TRBJ2-2; D remains ambiguous. The V gene lost 8 bases and the J gene lost 0 bases, with 10 bases spanning the gap. This CDR3 comprises 14 residues. Germline V gene data show CDR1 as MRHNA and CDR2 as SNTAGT. The CDR3 DNA reads as TGTGCCAGCGGAGAGAGTGCGAACACCGGGGAGCTGTTTTTT. It encodes CASGESANTGELFF.